This entry features one T cell receptor beta chain sequence. In its sample, this clone was seen once. Its specific antigen is unknown. One base away there is no much larger clone; base qualities are not given. V is pared back by 0 bases and J by 1 base, with 6 bases lying between the germline termini. Including cysteine and phenylalanine, the CDR3 has 14 amino acids. Solely the CDR3 DNA is kept, with 42 bases framed from the first base. Looking up the germline V gene yields CDR1 SGHRS and CDR2 YFSETQ. This sample is drawn from a study of tumor-infiltrating lymphocytes in localized non-small cell lung cancer (dated by TCRdb to about 2021). Notes on the research overall: Several histologies were represented in the cohort, which also included both smokers and never-smokers as well as patients whose samples were collected after neoadjuvant chemotherapy. Each patient provided resected tumor tissue plus uninvolved lung tissue from the same patient, with the uninvolved lung tissue described as non-adjacent to the tumor. Alongside flow cytometry, multiplex immunofluorescence, RNA-seq, exome sequencing and proteomics, TCR sequencing was applied to the same patients as one of several integrated assays. In total, the ICON cohort consisted of more than 120 surgical patients with localized non-small cell lung cancer who had their tumors resected. A total of under 65 patients were part of the paired comparison of immunoSEQ T-cell fraction between tumor and uninvolved lung.

Patient enrollment in ICON started in early 2016, and the final patient was enrolled in the second half of 2018. A subcohort of around 77 patients provided fresh tumor and matched uninvolved tissue for in-depth immune analyses, with TCR sequencing among those analyses. TCR sequencing was performed on DNA isolated from bulk tissue, without cell sorting. Points the paper makes about the study in general: Higher T cell infiltration in tumors than in uninvolved lung tissue was supported by TCRbeta sequencing, consistent with immunofluorescence CD3 counts. Because different assays used different pieces of the same tissue, intratumor heterogeneity could not be separated from technical variation. Assay coverage differed among patients according to how much tissue was available, so only a subset of the cohort had TCR sequencing. No difference in TCR-derived T-cell fraction was observed between the flow cytometry-defined immunotypes IM1 (good prognosis) and IM2 (poor prognosis).

The T-cell fraction in tumor and uninvolved lung tissue was obtained from TCR sequencing using the immunoSEQ assay. As for how the authors treated the data: For survival analysis, patients were divided into high (upper tertile) and low (lower two tertiles) T-cell fraction groups, which were compared by log-rank test. Paired tumor versus uninvolved lung differences in T-cell fraction were tested with a signed-rank test. Held by TCRdb, this immuneACCESS table contains in-frame sequences only and omits some clones. Under half of the omission traces to an unresolved V gene where checked; the cause of the rest is unknown. Clonal size and the V and J genes are those of that table, whereas D and trimming came from the DNA. Recorded for this sample are 9,900 or so clones; approximately 72% of them occurred a single time. The top ten clones comprise over 15% of the sample.

Sequenced sample: uninvolved lung tissue not adjacent to the tumor. This clonotype was obtained from a human donor with non-small cell lung cancer. This chain joins TRBV5-1 to TRBJ2-3, with no confident D gene call. Here is the DNA: TGCGCCAGCAGCTTGGGAACGGGCACAGATACGCAGTATTTT. This codes for CASSLGTGTDTQYF.